This paragraph covers one TCR beta chain sequence. Its antigen is still unknown. The table came from immunoSEQ multiplex PCR; TCRdb's copy has only in-frame clones and leaves some out. The sample comprises roughly 2.5 million clones, over 85% of which are singletons, and over 0.12% rests with the top ten. This CDR3 region has 13 residues. CDR1 is MNHEY, CDR2 SVGAGI, per germline. Trimming shortened V by 8 bases and J by 7 bases, and 15 bases separated the two germline ends. This sample was included in a study of shared clonotypes between healthy human individuals. Study findings and constraints: Compared with clonotypes that all four donors shared, non-shared clonotypes had lower generation probabilities. Specimens sampled were limited to blood, with tissue repertoires likely differing.

Sample: naive CD4+ T cells sorted from blood. This sample's subset: CD45RA+ positively selected. This TCR was sampled from a man younger than 30 in good health. The chain recombines TRBV6-5 with TRBJ1-5; D possibly corresponds to TRBD1 (6 bases). The CDR3 is CASRKVGGQPQHF. For the CDR3, the DNA is TGTGCCAGCCGCAAGGTAGGGGGGCAGCCCCAGCATTTT.